These T cell receptor beta chains were read from a single sample in a study of blood T cell repertoires in COVID-19. Profiling relied on immunoSEQ multiplex PCR, and the TCRdb table lists in-frame clones only, not all of them. The sample holds around 130,000 clones, roughly 80% seen once. Sequenced sample: peripheral blood. These receptors were obtained from a woman aged 60-75 years with acute or convalescent COVID-19. CDR3s include the opening cysteine and the closing phenylalanine or tryptophan. D genes are given only for firm matches. Clone size is stated in some rows and not others, as once, few, many or a class when expanded.

16	.	TRBV30	TRBJ1-3	TRBD1	TGTGCCTGGAGTTTACGCCGGACAGGGGAAGGAAACACCATATATTTT	CAWSLRRTGEGNTIYF
15	.	TRBV18	TRBJ1-1	.	TGTGCCAGCTCACCCCTGCAGGGCTTCAACACTGAAGCTTTCTTT	CASSPLQGFNTEAFF
15	.	TRBV9	TRBJ1-1	.	TGTGCCAGCAGCCCCCTCGGTGGCCTGAGGGCTGAAGCTTTCTTT	CASSPLGGLRAEAFF
15	.	TRBV20-1	TRBJ1-2	.	TGCAGTGCTAGTGCAGACACATTACTTAACTATGGCTACACCTTC	CSASADTLLNYGYTF
13	.	TRBV5-1	TRBJ1-2	TRBD1	TGCGCCAGCAGCTCCGGGACAGACTATGGCTACACCTTC	CASSSGTDYGYTF
13	.	TRBV3-1/TRBV3-2	TRBJ2-3	TRBD1	TGTGCCAGCAAGGACAGGGGTGGGGATACGCAGTATTTT	CASKDRGGDTQYF
15	.	TRBV5-4	TRBJ1-3	TRBD1	TGTGCCAGCAGCCCTGGGACAGGGATAGGAAACACCATATATTTT	CASSPGTGIGNTIYF
15	.	TRBV27	TRBJ2-3	TRBD2	TGTGCCAGCAGAGACGATAGCGGGGACACAGATACGCAGTATTTT	CASRDDSGDTDTQYF
13	.	TRBV6-5	TRBJ1-4	.	TGTGCCAGTGAGGCGGGTCTTAATGAAAAACTGTTTTTT	CASEAGLNEKLFF
18	.	TRBV19	TRBJ1-5	TRBD1	TGTGCCAGTAGTGCAAGGACAGGGGGCCTCAATAGCAATCAGCCCCAGCATTTT	CASSARTGGLNSNQPQHF
11	.	TRBV20-1	TRBJ2-5	.	TGCAGTGGCAGTAGGGGAGAGACCCAGTACTTC	CSGSRGETQYF
14	few	TRBV25-1	TRBJ1-2	TRBD1	TGTGCCAGCAGTCCGACCGGGACAGAAGGAGGCTACACCTTC	CASSPTGTEGGYTF
15	.	TRBV19	TRBJ2-1	TRBD1	TGTGCCAGTAGTGCGGGACAGGGCCCCTACAATGAGCAGTTCTTC	CASSAGQGPYNEQFF
15	.	TRBV9	TRBJ1-2	.	TGTGCCAGCAGCGTAGGGAGTCCGTCGGGCTATGGCTACACCTTC	CASSVGSPSGYGYTF
13	.	TRBV15	TRBJ1-2	.	TGTGCCACCAGCAGAGAACAGGGAAGTGGCTACACCTTC	CATSREQGSGYTF
11	.	TRBV30	TRBJ1-2	.	TGTGCCTGGAACCCGGGGGGAAGCTACACCTTC	CAWNPGGSYTF
14	.	TRBV6-6	TRBJ1-1	.	TGTGCCAGCAGTTACTCAGCGGGGAACACTGAAGCTTTCTTT	CASSYSAGNTEAFF
15	.	TRBV7-2	TRBJ1-2	TRBD1	TGTGCCAGCAGCTACGGACAGGGATGGAACTATGGCTACACCTTC	CASSYGQGWNYGYTF
13	.	TRBV7-2	TRBJ1-5	.	TGTGCCAGCAGCTTAGGCGGGTATCAGCCCCAGCATTTT	CASSLGGYQPQHF
13	.	TRBV24-1	TRBJ1-1	.	TGTGCCACCAGTGGGGGGGAGGACACTGAAGCTTTCTTT	CATSGGEDTEAFF
15	.	TRBV13	TRBJ2-3	TRBD2	TGTGCCAGCAGCCAAACCGGGACTATCTCAGATACGCAGTATTTT	CASSQTGTISDTQYF
14	.	TRBV19	TRBJ1-3	.	TGTGCCAGTAGACCTACAGACGTCAGGAACACCATATATTTT	CASRPTDVRNTIYF
16	.	TRBV10-3	TRBJ1-5	.	TGTGCCATCAGTGAGAGTGCGGGCCCTAGCAATCAGCCCCAGCATTTT	CAISESAGPSNQPQHF
13	.	TRBV30	TRBJ1-2	TRBD1	TGTGCCTGGAGCGGGGACAGGGCTGGAGGCTACACCTTC	CAWSGDRAGGYTF
15	.	TRBV30	TRBJ1-5	TRBD1	TGTGCCTGGAGTCGCGGGACAGGGGTCAATCAGCCCCAGCATTTT	CAWSRGTGVNQPQHF
16	.	TRBV5-1	TRBJ1-1	.	TGCGCCAGCAGCTTGAACGGGGGGCTGTCGAACACTGAAGCTTTCTTT	CASSLNGGLSNTEAFF
13	few	TRBV12-5	TRBJ1-2	.	TGTGCTAGTGGCCTAGGGGCCAGGCATGGCTACACCTTC	CASGLGARHGYTF
14	.	TRBV5-1	TRBJ2-1	TRBD2	TGCGCCAGCAGGGTGGCGGGGGAGAACAATGAGCAGTTCTTC	CASRVAGENNEQFF
14	.	TRBV6-5	TRBJ1-5	.	TGTGCCAGCACCCCCTCGGGAACTAATCAGCCCCAGCATTTT	CASTPSGTNQPQHF
15	few	TRBV7-2	TRBJ1-5	.	TGTGCCAGCAGCTTAGGCAGGGTGAACAATCAGCCCCAGCATTTT	CASSLGRVNNQPQHF
14	.	TRBV6-5	TRBJ1-4	.	TGTGCCAGCAGGAAACAGGGAACTAATGAAAAACTGTTTTTT	CASRKQGTNEKLFF
14	.	TRBV30	TRBJ1-5	TRBD1	TGTGCCTGGGACACAGGGGCTACGGGTCAGCCCCAGCATTTT	CAWDTGATGQPQHF
14	.	TRBV12-5	TRBJ1-6	.	TGTGCTAGTGGTTTGGAGACAGGAAATTCACCCCTCCACTTT	CASGLETGNSPLHF
14	once	TRBV5-8	TRBJ1-5	.	TGTGCCAGCGGTCGAAGACAGAACAATCAGCCCCAGCATTTT	CASGRRQNNQPQHF
18	.	TRBV9	TRBJ2-1	TRBD1	TGTGCCAGCAGCGTAGCTACAGGGGGGAGACTACACCGCAATGAGCAGTTCTTC	CASSVATGGRLHRNEQFF
18	.	TRBV7-9	TRBJ2-5	TRBD2	TGTGCCAGCAGCCCCCACCCAGGACTAGCGGGGGCGATAGGGACCCAGTACTTC	CASSPHPGLAGAIGTQYF
16	.	TRBV4-1	TRBJ2-1	TRBD2	TGCGCCAGCAGCCAAGATGGGCGGGGGACCTACAATGAGCAGTTCTTC	CASSQDGRGTYNEQFF
15	.	TRBV19	TRBJ2-5	TRBD2	TGTGCCAGTAAGAGACTAGCGGGCCGCCAAGAGACCCAGTACTTC	CASKRLAGRQETQYF
14	.	TRBV6-5	TRBJ1-3	.	TGTGCCAGCAGTCACAGGGTCTCTGGAAACACCATATATTTT	CASSHRVSGNTIYF
14	.	TRBV6-5	TRBJ2-7	TRBD1	TGTGCCAGCAGGGGACAGGGGAGCTCCTACGAGCAGTACTTC	CASRGQGSSYEQYF
15	.	TRBV14	TRBJ1-1	TRBD1	TGTGCCAGCAGCCTTCTAGGGGGCGGGGACACTGAAGCTTTCTTT	CASSLLGGGDTEAFF
15	.	TRBV7-6	TRBJ1-3	TRBD1	TGTGCCAGCAGCCGGGACAGGGCAAATGGAAACACCATATATTTT	CASSRDRANGNTIYF
15	.	TRBV19	TRBJ1-6	TRBD1	TGTGCCAGTAGTATCTTACAGGGGTTGAATTCACCCCTCCACTTT	CASSILQGLNSPLHF
18	once	TRBV19	TRBJ1-5	TRBD1	TGTGCCAGTAGCCCTGGGACAGGGGGGGCATATAGCAATCAGCCCCAGCATTTT	CASSPGTGGAYSNQPQHF
17	.	TRBV19	TRBJ1-5	.	TGTGCCAGTACCCGGATACCGGGACAAGGCGGCAATCAGCCCCAGCATTTT	CASTRIPGQGGNQPQHF
14	.	TRBV5-1	TRBJ2-5	TRBD1	TGCGCCAGCAGCCTGGGACAGGGGGCTGAGACCCAGTACTTC	CASSLGQGAETQYF
15	.	TRBV3-1/TRBV3-2	TRBJ1-3	.	TGTGCCAGCAGCCAAGGGTCCTATCCTGGAAACACCATATATTTT	CASSQGSYPGNTIYF